Shown below are 24 T cell receptor beta chains from a single sample sequenced in a study of cytomegalovirus exposure and HLA in healthy donors. Method: immunoSEQ multiplex PCR; TCRdb's copy keeps in-frame clones and lacks some. The sample lists fewer than 60,000 clones; roughly nine tenths were seen once. Sequenced sample: PBMCs. These receptors all stem from a woman between 18 and 30 years old in good health and CMV-seronegative.

The V gene is TRBV7-8, the J gene TRBJ2-5, with 7 bases identical to TRBD2. The CDR3 loop spans 20 amino acids. J was trimmed by 4 bases and V by 5 bases; bases with no gene match: 25. Germline CDR1 and CDR2: SGHVS and FQNEAQ. The CDR3 bases are TGTGCCAGCAGCGCCGCCTTGGGAGGGCTAGCGGCTGCTACCCGAGAGACCCAGTACTTC. This encodes CASSAALGGLAAATRETQYF.

The gene calls are TRBV5-6 and TRBJ2-2, with 7 bases lining up with TRBD2. J was trimmed by 8 bases and V by 3 bases; bases with no gene match: 7. Germline V gene lookup returns CDR1 SGHDT and CDR2 YYEEEE. The CDR3 length is 14 residues. The CDR3 sequence is CASSWGLSLGELFF. CDR3 DNA: TGTGCCAGCAGCTGGGGACTATCCTTGGGGGAGCTGTTTTTT.

The genes are TRBV19 and TRBJ2-5; TRBD1 matches at 10 bases. The length of the CDR3 is 15 residues. Trimming cost V 4 bases and J 5 bases; bases outside gene matches: 7. The germline V gene encodes CDR1 LNHDA and CDR2 SQIVND (reference sequence). In DNA, the CDR3 is TGTGCCAGTAGTACCCTGACAGGGGGCAGGGAGACCCAGTACTTC. Translated: CASSTLTGGRETQYF.

Only one count was recorded for this clone. The rearrangement uses TRBV10-3 and TRBJ2-5, with 14 bases identical to TRBD2. V was clipped by 9 bases and J by 7 bases; unmatched bases: 13. Germline V gene lookup returns CDR1 ENHRY and CDR2 SYGVKD. The CDR3 covers 16 residues. CDR3 residues: CAIGLAGGRRRGTQYF. CDR3 nucleotides: TGTGCCATTGGACTAGCGGGAGGTCGGAGGCGGGGGACCCAGTACTTC.

The chain links TRBV7-2 to TRBJ2-7, with D perhaps matching TRBD2 (6 bases). Germline V CDR1 and CDR2: SGHTA, FQGNSA. V was pared by 1 base and J by 3 bases, with 7 bases between. The CDR3 is made up of 13 amino acids. The CDR3 nucleotides read TGTGCCAGCAGCTTAGGGGGGGTCTACGAGCAGTACTTC. This sequence encodes CASSLGGVYEQYF. Using reference TRBV7-2 and TRBJ2-7 for the parts outside the CDR3, the full variable domain is GAGVSQSPSNKVTEKGKDVELRCDPISGHTALYWYRQSLGQGLEFLIYFQGNSAPDKSGLPSDRFSAERTGGSVSTLTIQRTQQEDSAVYLCASSLGGVYEQYFGPGTRLTVT.

The chain recombines TRBV11-2 with TRBJ1-3, with 7 positions matching TRBD1. Germline CDR1 SGHAT, CDR2 FQNNGV. The CDR3 runs 17 residues. Trimming at V came to 1 base and at J to 1 base, leaving 7 bases not matched to a gene. CDR3: CASSLVRGSLSGNTIYF. The CDR3 DNA is TGTGCCAGCAGCTTAGTCAGGGGGAGTTTGTCTGGAAACACCATATATTTT. Based on the CDR3 plus reference TRBV11-2 and TRBJ1-3, the full variable domain is EAGVAQSPRYKIIEKRQSVAFWCNPISGHATLYWYQQILGQGPKLLIQFQNNGVVDDSQLPKDRFSAERLKGVDSTLKIQPAKLEDSAVYLCASSLVRGSLSGNTIYFGEGSWLTVV.

The chain combines TRBV30 with TRBJ2-1; TRBD2 matches 9 bases. The CDR3 extends over 14 amino acids. J lost 8 bases, V lost 2 bases, and 7 bases had no gene match. Germline CDR1 reads GTSNPN; CDR2 reads SVGIG (reference sequence). The CDR3 DNA follows: TGTGCCTGGAGTCGTATAGCGGGGGTCGATGAGCAGTTCTTC. This translates into CAWSRIAGVDEQFF.

The V call is TRBV7-3, the J call TRBJ2-3, with TRBD2 as a possible D gene (6 bases). The CDR3 has 15 amino acids. V dropped 2 bases and J dropped 0 bases, with 9 bases sitting between them. Germline CDR1 and CDR2: SGHTA and FQGTGA. CDR3: CASSLALASTDTQYF. The DNA of the CDR3 is TGTGCCAGCAGCTTAGCACTAGCCAGCACAGATACGCAGTATTTT.

This clone was observed once. V usage is TRBV15 and J usage is TRBJ2-7, with a weak D call TRBD2 (5 bases). The CDR3 is 14 residues long. Trimming cost V 2 bases and J 2 bases, with 10 bases left between them. CDR1 is LNHNV, CDR2 YYDKDF, per germline (reference sequence). The CDR3 is CATSRSGVTYEQYF. The CDR3 coding sequence is TGTGCCACCAGCAGATCCGGGGTTACCTACGAGCAGTACTTC.

This clone turned up a few times. The CDR3: CASSEALYPDQPQHF. CDR3 bases: TGTGCCAGCAGTGAAGCGCTATACCCTGATCAGCCCCAGCATTTT. This chain joins TRBV2 and TRBJ1-5; D uncertain. Germline loops: CDR1 SNHLY, CDR2 FYNNEI. This CDR3 has 15 amino acids. V lost 0 bases to trimming and J lost 5 bases, with 11 bases between them.

The V gene is TRBV23-1, the J gene TRBJ2-5, with D perhaps TRBD1 (5 bases). TRBV23-1 is an ORF, and what it does is uncertain. V was clipped by 8 bases and J by 3 bases, with 16 bases between them. The CDR3 is 14 residues long. CDR3 in DNA: TGCGCCAGCTTTACGACAGAGAATAAAGAGACCCAGTACTTC. This sequence encodes CASFTTENKETQYF.

This chain links TRBV30 with TRBJ1-2; TRBD1 is a possible D gene (5 bases). V lost 4 bases, J lost 7 bases, and 16 bases lay in between. The CDR3 has 13 residues. CDR1 and CDR2 from the germline V gene are GTSNPN and SVGIG (reference sequence). The CDR3 reads CAWKAWEGSGYTF. The CDR3 region has the DNA TGTGCCTGGAAGGCCTGGGAGGGGTCTGGCTACACCTTC.

The J gene is TRBJ2-1, the V gene TRBV29-1; D remains unclear. Germline V CDR1 and CDR2: SQVTM, ANQGSEA. This CDR3 has 13 amino acids. Trimming stripped 4 bases from V and 0 bases from J, with 7 bases between. CDR3 amino acids: CSVGSISYNEQFF. CDR3 DNA: TGCAGCGTTGGGAGTATCTCCTACAATGAGCAGTTCTTC.

The chain carries TRBV9 and TRBJ2-1; TRBD2 might be the D (5 bases). V was pared by 3 bases and J by 0 bases, with 19 bases between. The CDR3 has 18 amino acids. Germline CDR1 is SGDLS and CDR2 is YYNGEE. The CDR3 loop reads CASSGAVGEPSSYNEQFF. The CDR3 DNA sequence: TGTGCCAGCAGCGGTGCGGTCGGGGAACCGAGCTCCTACAATGAGCAGTTCTTC. Based on the CDR3 plus reference TRBV9 and TRBJ2-1, the full variable domain is DSGVTQTPKHLITATGQRVTLRCSPRSGDLSVYWYQQSLDQGLQFLIQYYNGEERAKGNILERFSAQQFPDLHSELNLSSLELGDSALYFCASSGAVGEPSSYNEQFFGPGTRLTVL.

V and J are TRBV6-4 and TRBJ1-1; D not resolved. This CDR3 has 14 amino acids. Germline values: CDR1 MRHNA, CDR2 SNTAGT. V was cut by 6 bases and J by 6 bases, with 17 bases left in between. As DNA, the CDR3 is TGTGCCAGCAGACCCGACGGAGAGACCGCTGAAGCTTTCTTT. Translating gives CASRPDGETAEAFF.

This chain links TRBV5-1 with TRBJ2-7, with 9 bases matching TRBD1. From germline, CDR1 is SGHRS and CDR2 YFSETQ. This CDR3 spans 14 amino acids. V shed 4 bases and J 6 bases; nucleotides not matched to a gene: 8. CDR3 residues: CASSPAGTGFEQYF. The DNA for the CDR3 is TGCGCCAGCAGCCCCGCCGGGACAGGGTTCGAGCAGTACTTC.

V is TRBV28 and J is TRBJ1-1; D is perhaps TRBD1 (6 bases). Germline CDR1 reads MDHEN; CDR2 reads SYDVKM. The germline V and J ends were trimmed by 6 bases and 1 base, with 21 bases remaining between them. This CDR3 spans 17 amino acids. CDR3 region: CASSVRGLGLGNTEAFF. DNA of the CDR3: TGTGCCAGCAGCGTAAGGGGGTTAGGGTTGGGGAACACTGAAGCTTTCTTT.

V and J are TRBV6-1 and TRBJ2-3, with 8 bases matching TRBD2. V lost 6 bases to trimming and J lost 7 bases; unmatched junction nucleotides: 9. The CDR3 is made up of 14 amino acids. Germline V gene sequence: CDR1 MNHNS, CDR2 SASEGT. The CDR3 is CASRGSGGPNTQYF. CDR3 in DNA: TGTGCCAGCAGAGGATCGGGGGGGCCAAATACGCAGTATTTT.

V is TRBV25-1 and J is TRBJ2-1; TRBD1 matches at 8 bases. Germline trimming cut 4 bases from V and 8 bases from J; bases unmatched to any gene: 4. Germline CDR1 is MGHDK and CDR2 is SYGVNS. The CDR3 is 13 amino acids. The CDR3 nucleotides read TGTGCCAGCAGTGGGACAGGGTGGGATGAGCAGTTCTTC. Its protein is CASSGTGWDEQFF.

The chain couples TRBV27 to TRBJ2-3, with 9 bases lining up with TRBD2. The length of the CDR3 is 14 residues. The V and J ends lost 4 bases and 5 bases, in that order; junction bases with no gene match: 4. CDR1 is MNHEY, CDR2 SMNVEV, per germline (reference sequence). The CDR3 reads CASSSSGVVDTQYF. DNA of the CDR3: TGTGCCAGCAGTTCTAGCGGGGTTGTAGATACGCAGTATTTT.

This clone was counted once. The V call is TRBV20-1, the J call TRBJ2-1; D not certain. Germline loops: CDR1 DFQATT, CDR2 SNEGSKA (reference sequence). This CDR3 comprises 11 residues. The V end lost 1 base, the J end lost 9 bases, and 7 bases lay between the germline ends. In DNA, the CDR3 is TGCAGTGCTAGAGGGTATAGTGAGCAGTTCTTC. Translating gives CSARGYSEQFF.

This chain joins TRBV4-2 and TRBJ2-3; 8 bases match TRBD2. This CDR3 comprises 17 residues. Per germline, CDR1 LGHNA and CDR2 YNFKEQ. V dropped 4 bases and J dropped 0; count of bases not matched to a gene: 9. The CDR3 loop is CASSPSGTRGSTDTQYF. The DNA of the CDR3 is TGTGCCAGCAGCCCCTCCGGGACTAGGGGGAGCACAGATACGCAGTATTTT.

V and J are TRBV13 and TRBJ1-6, with 8 bases that match TRBD1. The germline CDR1 and CDR2 sequences are PRHDT and FYEKMQ (reference sequence). CDR3 size: 16 residues. V dropped 2 bases and J dropped 9; count of bases not matched to a gene: 9. CDR3 bases: TGTGCCAGCAGCTTATACTCGGACAGGGTATTTTCACCCCTCCACTTT. Protein sequence: CASSLYSDRVFSPLHF.

V and J are TRBV27 and TRBJ1-2; unclear D gene. CDR1 is MNHEY and CDR2 is SMNVEV in the germline V gene (reference sequence). The CDR3 spans 12 residues. V was clipped by 4 bases and J by 8 bases, with 11 bases between them. The CDR3 protein is CASSSRSGGYTF. The CDR3 DNA sequence: TGTGCCAGCAGTTCCCGTTCTGGCGGCTACACCTTC.